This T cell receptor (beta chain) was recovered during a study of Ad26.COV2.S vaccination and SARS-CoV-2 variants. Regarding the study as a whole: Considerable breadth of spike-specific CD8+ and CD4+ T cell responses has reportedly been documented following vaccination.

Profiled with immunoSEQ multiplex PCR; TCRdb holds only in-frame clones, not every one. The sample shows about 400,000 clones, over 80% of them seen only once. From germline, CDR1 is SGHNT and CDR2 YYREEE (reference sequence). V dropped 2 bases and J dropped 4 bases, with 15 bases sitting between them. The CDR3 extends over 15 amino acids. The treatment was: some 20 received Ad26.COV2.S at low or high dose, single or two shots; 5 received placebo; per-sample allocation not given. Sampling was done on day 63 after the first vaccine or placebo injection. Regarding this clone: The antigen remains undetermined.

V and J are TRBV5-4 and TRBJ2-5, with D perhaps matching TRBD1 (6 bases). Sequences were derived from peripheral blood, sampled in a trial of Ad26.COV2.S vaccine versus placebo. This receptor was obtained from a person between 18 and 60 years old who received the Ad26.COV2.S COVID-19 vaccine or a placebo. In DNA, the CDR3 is TGTGCCAGCAGCTTCAGGGGTGGGGTGGGAGAGACCCAGTACTTC. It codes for CASSFRGGVGETQYF.